This T cell receptor beta chain was captured in a study of OX40 agonist ivuxolimab in advanced cancers. Study overall: Three partial responders included one hepatocellular carcinoma patient and two cutaneous melanoma patients. General study points: A proportion of nonresponders additionally exhibited low normalized T-cell clonal expansion.

There are a few counts of this clone. Its target is not known. Systemic immunosuppression or a history of autoimmune disease excluded patients. Collection of blood occurred at baseline, at cycle 4 day 1, and at cycle 7 day 1. The data were produced by immunoSEQ multiplex PCR, yet TCRdb's version contains in-frame clones alone and is incomplete. The table records tens of thousands of clones, under 90% of them present only once. This receptor was obtained from an adult with an advanced solid tumor such as melanoma, head and neck, liver or kidney cancer. Here the sequenced sample was CD4+ or CD8+ T cells sorted from blood, taken in a trial of the OX40 agonist ivuxolimab.

Here the CDR3 reads CASSVAPGTGSYGYTF. CDR3 in DNA: TGTGCCAGCAGCGTAGCACCCGGGACAGGGTCCTATGGCTACACCTTC. The genes are TRBV9 and TRBJ1-2, with TRBD1 matching over 9 bases. The CDR3 sequence is 16 residues long. The germline CDR1 and CDR2 sequences are SGDLS and YYNGEE. V dropped 0 bases and J dropped 4; count of bases not matched to a gene: 7.